This T cell receptor (beta chain) was found in a study of T cells in Graves' hyperthyroidism and ophthalmopathy. The PBMCs were taken from more than 8 ml of fresh peripheral blood. Amplification targeted TCR beta CDR3 regions from RNA transcripts. Primed by the HTBI set, a first-round RT-PCR was run on the TCR CDR3. TCRdb independently ran MiXCR on the multiplex PCR reads; one entry per CDR3 protein. Here the sample spans approximately 530,000 distinct CDR3 sequences, roughly 17% being singletons. Trimming left V 1 base short and J 7 bases short, with 11 bases between. CDR3 length equals 15 residues. Germline values: CDR1 SGHTA, CDR2 FQGNSA.

The rearrangement links TRBV7-2 to TRBJ1-6; D is unresolved. Specimen: blood. This receptor was obtained from a woman aged 18-35 years with Graves' hyperthyroidism. For the CDR3, the DNA is TGTGCCAGCAGCTTAGGGAGAGGATCGAATTCACCCCTCCACTTT. Translation: CASSLGRGSNSPLHF.